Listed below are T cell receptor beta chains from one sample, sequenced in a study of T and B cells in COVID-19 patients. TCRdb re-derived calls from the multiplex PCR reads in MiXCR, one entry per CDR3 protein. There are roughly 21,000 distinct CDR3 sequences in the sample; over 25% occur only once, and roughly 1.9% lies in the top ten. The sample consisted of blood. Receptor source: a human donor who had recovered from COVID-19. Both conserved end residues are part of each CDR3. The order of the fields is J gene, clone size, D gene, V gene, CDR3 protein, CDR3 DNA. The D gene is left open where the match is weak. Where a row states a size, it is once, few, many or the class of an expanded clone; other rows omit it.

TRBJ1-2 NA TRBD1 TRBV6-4 CASRQDRGLFYGYTF TGTGCCAGCAGACAGGACAGGGGGCTGTTCTATGGCTACACCTTC
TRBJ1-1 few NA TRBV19 CASSIGDNTEAFF TGTGCCAGTAGTATAGGGGACAACACTGAAGCTTTCTTT
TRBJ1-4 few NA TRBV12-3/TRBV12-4 CASSHDTLLNEKLFF TGTGCCAGCAGCCACGACACCCTCTTGAATGAAAAACTGTTTTTT
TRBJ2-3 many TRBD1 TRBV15 CATENRGATTDTQYF TGTGCCACCGAAAACAGGGGGGCCACCACAGATACGCAGTATTTT
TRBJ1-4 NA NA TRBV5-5 CVSSGRARGEKLFF TGTGTCAGCAGCGGGAGGGCGAGAGGGGAAAAACTATTTTTT
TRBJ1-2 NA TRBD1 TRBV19 CASRDRGRSGYTF TGTGCCAGTCGCGACAGGGGGCGGAGTGGCTACACCTTC
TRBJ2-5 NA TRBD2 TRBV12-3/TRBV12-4 CASSYGGAFRRETQYF TGTGCCAGCAGTTACGGGGGGGCGTTCCGAAGGGAGACCCAGTACTTC
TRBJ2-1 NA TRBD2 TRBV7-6 CASSHLAAPYNEQFF TGTGCCAGCAGCCATCTAGCGGCACCGTACAATGAGCAGTTCTTC
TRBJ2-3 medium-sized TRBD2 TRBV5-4 CASSSDGGGTDTQYF TGTGCCAGCAGCTCAGATGGCGGGGGAACAGATACGCAGTATTTT
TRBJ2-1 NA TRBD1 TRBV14 CASSQVGTGDGNEQFF TGTGCCAGCAGCCAAGTTGGGACAGGGGACGGCAATGAGCAGTTCTTC
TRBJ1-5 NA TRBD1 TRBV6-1 CASSEGTGYQPQHF TGTGCCAGCAGTGAAGGGACAGGGTACCAGCCCCAGCATTTT
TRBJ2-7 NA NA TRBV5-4 CASSLGQGMSEQYF TGTGCCAGCAGCTTGGGGCAGGGGATGAGCGAGCAGTACTTC
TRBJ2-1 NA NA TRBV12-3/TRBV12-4 CVSSLRGTGQFF TGTGTTAGCAGTTTGAGGGGAACCGGGCAGTTCTTC
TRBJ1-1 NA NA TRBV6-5 CASSYEAGNTEAFF TGTGCCAGCAGTTACGAGGCAGGGAACACTGAAGCTTTCTTT
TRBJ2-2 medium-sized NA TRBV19 CASSPQWDSTGELFF TGTGCCAGTAGTCCTCAATGGGACTCCACCGGGGAGCTGTTTTTT
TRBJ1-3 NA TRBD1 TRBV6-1 CASLTGGSSGNTIYF TGTGCCAGCCTTACAGGGGGGAGCTCTGGAAACACCATATATTTT